A selection of T cell receptor beta chains follows, all from one sample in a study of blood T cell repertoires in COVID-19. Measured with immunoSEQ multiplex PCR; TCRdb has only the in-frame clones, and not every one. The repertoire holds 200,000 to 300,000 clones, with about four fifths as singletons. The source material was peripheral blood. Receptor source: a woman of 80 years or more with acute or convalescent COVID-19. Each CDR3 is given with its conserved first and last residue. D genes are given only for firm matches. Clone size is not always given. Where it is, it says once, few, many or a class for expanded clones.

j_call	v_call	d_call	clone_size	cdr3_nt	cdr3_aa
TRBJ1-3	TRBV28	NA	NA	TGTGCCAGCAGTTCACCTCGGACAACAGGAAACACCATATATTTT	CASSSPRTTGNTIYF
TRBJ1-5	TRBV2	TRBD1	NA	TGTGCCAGCAGTGCACAGGGGAATCAGCCCCAGCATTTT	CASSAQGNQPQHF
TRBJ1-3	TRBV6-5	NA	NA	TGTGCCAGCAGGGTCAGGGGAGGAAACACCATATATTTT	CASRVRGGNTIYF
TRBJ1-5	TRBV19	NA	NA	TGTGCCAGCCGGGATAGCAATCAGCCCCAGCATTTT	CASRDSNQPQHF
TRBJ1-5	TRBV15	NA	once	TGTGCCACCAGCAGAGAGGGGGGTTATAGCAATCAGCCCCAGCATTTT	CATSREGGYSNQPQHF
TRBJ2-3	TRBV3-1/TRBV3-2	TRBD2	NA	TGTGCCAGCAGCCAAGCCCTTAGCGGGGGGGCTGCGAATACGCAGTATTTT	CASSQALSGGAANTQYF
TRBJ2-3	TRBV6-1	TRBD1	NA	TGTGCCAGCAGTGGGAGGGGGACAGGGTATGCAGATACGCAGTATTTT	CASSGRGTGYADTQYF
TRBJ2-6	TRBV12-3/TRBV12-4	NA	once	TGTGCCAGCAGCCCCGTGGCCAACGTCCTGACTTTC	CASSPVANVLTF
TRBJ1-4	TRBV4-1	NA	NA	TGCGCCAGCAGCCTGAGGGGGGGGCCCTCAACTAATGAAAAACTGTTTTTT	CASSLRGGPSTNEKLFF
TRBJ1-5	TRBV10-2	NA	NA	TGCGCCAGCACCAAGACGGACAGTCAGCCCCAGCATTTT	CASTKTDSQPQHF
TRBJ1-5	TRBV4-1	NA	NA	TGCGCCAGCAGCCAGGAACAGAATCAGCCCCAGCATTTT	CASSQEQNQPQHF
TRBJ2-2	TRBV3-1/TRBV3-2	NA	few	TGTGCCAGCAGCCAATTCCACTCCACCGGGGAGCTGTTTTTT	CASSQFHSTGELFF
TRBJ1-1	TRBV19	NA	NA	TGTGCCAGTAGTATCGAGGGTCCTCCTGAAGCTTTCTTT	CASSIEGPPEAFF
TRBJ2-7	TRBV6-5	TRBD1	NA	TGTGCCAGCAGTTACGACAGGGTGAGCTCCTACGAGCAGTACTTC	CASSYDRVSSYEQYF
TRBJ1-4	TRBV12-3/TRBV12-4	NA	NA	TGTGCCAGCAGCCCCAGGGTCGGTGAAAAACTGTTTTTT	CASSPRVGEKLFF
TRBJ2-7	TRBV27	TRBD2	NA	TGTGCCAGCAGTTTACTAGCGGGGGGTGGATACGAGCAGTACTTC	CASSLLAGGGYEQYF
TRBJ2-7	TRBV13	NA	NA	TGTGCCAGCAGCCCTTGGGGGGAGTTGGGATACGAGCAGTACTTC	CASSPWGELGYEQYF
TRBJ1-6	TRBV9	NA	NA	TGTGCCAGCAGTAGTGGAGGGTTCAATTCACCCCTCCACTTT	CASSSGGFNSPLHF
TRBJ1-5	TRBV2	NA	NA	TGTGCCAGCAGTGAAGGAGGGGGACCTAATCAGCCCCAGCATTTT	CASSEGGGPNQPQHF
TRBJ2-2	TRBV2	NA	NA	TGTGCCAGCAGTTCTCAGGGGATCACCGGGGAGCTGTTTTTT	CASSSQGITGELFF
TRBJ2-7	TRBV4-2	TRBD2	NA	TGTGCCAGCAGCAGCCCCTTTACATTAGCGGGGGGTACCTACGAGCAGTACTTC	CASSSPFTLAGGTYEQYF
TRBJ2-7	TRBV28	TRBD2	NA	TGTGCCAGCAGTTTCAGTCGGGGGGGCCTCTCCTACGAGCAGTACTTC	CASSFSRGGLSYEQYF
TRBJ1-1	TRBV28	TRBD1	NA	TGTGCCAGCAGTCCCGACAGGGAGCCAAACACTGAAGCTTTCTTT	CASSPDREPNTEAFF
TRBJ2-7	TRBV6-5	NA	NA	TGTGCCAGCAGTCATTTAGGGGCTTCGTTAGAGCAGTACTTC	CASSHLGASLEQYF